The clone carrying this TCR beta chain appeared once. This sample is part of a study of T cell changes during pregnancy in multiple sclerosis. Profiling relied on immunoSEQ multiplex PCR, and the TCRdb table lists in-frame clones only, not all of them. The sample yields about 22,000 clones, roughly 87% seen once. This CDR3 is 15 amino acids long. From germline, CDR1 is SGHRS and CDR2 YFSETQ. The junction had 6 bases not matched to a gene; V was cut back by 7 bases and J by 4 bases. The receptor was isolated from a female donor with multiple sclerosis, enrolled in a pregnancy study. The gene calls are TRBV5-1 and TRBJ2-2, with 11 bases that match TRBD1. The sample in question was CD8+ T cells from peripheral blood mononuclear cells, obtained after pregnancy. The CDR3 is CASGHGTGGTGELFF. The CDR3 DNA is TGCGCCAGCGGCCACGGGACAGGGGGCACCGGGGAGCTGTTTTTT.